This T cell receptor beta chain was recorded in a study of T cell repertoires and leukemia-associated antigens (dated by TCRdb to about 2019). For the wider study: Each sample yielded about 5.1 to 7 million read pairs and about 3.3 to 5.0 million effective reads, approximately 16 million effective reads overall. Using in vitro peptide stimulation of healthy T cells, the study sought to determine the antigen recognized by a TCR Vbeta21 clone earlier detected in CML patients.

This clonotype is deemed medium-sized (0.01 to 0.1%). Its antigen has not been determined. No base quality values were provided; no much bigger clone lies one nucleotide off. Total RNA was extracted from the cultured T cells using TRIzol reagent. TCRbeta libraries were amplified from RNA using 5' rapid amplification of cDNA ends (5'RACE). Library concentration and integrity were checked with Qubit, an Agilent instrument, and quantitative PCR before sequencing. A commercial service provider sequenced the qualified libraries on Illumina HiSeq or MiSeq. The authors' pipeline ran thus. TCR sequences in each sample were identified using MiXCR version 1.8.2. Qualified clones required a CDR3 longer than four amino acids, an in-frame nucleotide length, and no stop codon. A read counted as effective if the read contained the complete CDR3 structure. Validation of expanded clones was performed by RT-PCR with 24 Vbeta primers, GeneScan spectratyping, and Sanger sequencing. TCRdb's own reprocessing of the public reads used fastp at Q25 and MiXCR and kept productive beta chains. Rows matching on CDR3 protein sequence are summarized as one entry with the most common DNA and genes. The authors' filters were not applied to this entry. The sample table records 10,000 to 15,000 distinct CDR3 sequences; over 40% of these occur just once. In total, the top ten clones hold 25% to 35% of the sample.

The junction shows trimming of 6 bases on V and 6 bases on J, and the gene matches do not reach 10 bases of it. Including cysteine and phenylalanine, the CDR3 has 14 amino acids. CDR3 DNA only is kept here, 42 bases in frame from base 1. In the germline V gene (reference sequence), CDR1 corresponds to DFQATT and CDR2 to SNEGSKA. CD3+ T cells were first rested overnight at 2.5 million to 3 million cells/mL in RPMI 1640 without fetal bovine serum. MACS immunomagnetic beads were used according to the manufacturer's instructions to isolate CD3+ T cells from PBMCs. The study at large found these results: No significant differences among the four groups were observed in the numbers of Vbeta genes (about 60), Jbeta genes (over twelve), VDJ rearrangements, or unique CDR3s. Antigen specificity and function of the expanded clones were not tested directly and required further investigation.

Sample: CD3+ T cells sorted from blood and cultured. The chain links TRBV20-1 with TRBJ2-7; TRBD2 matches 11 bases in the middle. This sequence was found in a female donor in good health. This receptor carries the CDR3 CSAHSGRASGEQYF. The sequenced DNA: TGCAGTGCCCATAGCGGGAGGGCCTCTGGCGAGCAGTACTTC.